Listed here are 25 T cell receptor beta chains from one sample, sequenced in a study of tumor-infiltrating lymphocytes in oesophageal squamous cell carcinoma. TCRdb analysed the PCR reads with MiXCR anew, one entry per CDR3 protein. The table shows about 19,000 distinct CDR3 sequences, with just over 40% occurring only once. The specimen sequenced was normal esophageal tissue next to the tumor. All receptors derive from a male donor with esophageal squamous cell carcinoma.

A remark on this clonotype: The CDR3 end shows no conserved phenylalanine or tryptophan, and so a read error is likely. Because the CDR3's place on the DNA is in doubt, the DNA is left out and the CDR3 is given as listed by TCRdb. The chain employs TRBV7-8 and TRBJ2-3; the D call of TRBD2 is as the table states it, not checked on the DNA. The CDR3 length is 16 residues, termini included. CDR1 and CDR2 from the germline V gene are SGHVS and FQNEAQ. The CDR3 sequence is CASSLDSSNNEQFFGP.

The V and J genes are TRBV7-2 and TRBJ1-5; D ambiguous. V shed 3 bases and J shed 6 bases, with 9 bases lying between them. The V gene's germline CDR1 is SGHTA and CDR2 FQGNSA. This CDR3 contains 13 residues. This chain's CDR3 is CASSLLHGQPQHF. The CDR3 DNA follows: TGTGCCAGCAGCTTGCTCCATGGTCAGCCCCAGCATTTT.

This clonotype was seen repeatedly, ten times or more. V usage is TRBV11-3 and J usage is TRBJ2-2, with D perhaps TRBD1 or TRBD2 (5 bases each). Germline V gene lookup returns CDR1 SGHNT and CDR2 YENEEA. V was trimmed by 0 bases and J by 2 bases, leaving 10 bases between them. The CDR3 spans 16 residues. CDR3 amino acids: CASSLEPGLNTGELFF. The DNA of the CDR3 is TGTGCCAGCAGCTTAGAACCGGGGCTTAACACCGGGGAGCTGTTTTTT. The full variable domain, with the rest looked up from reference TRBV11-3 and TRBJ2-2, is EAGVVQSPRYKIIEKKQPVAFWCNPISGHNTLYWYLQNLGQGPELLIRYENEEAVDDSQLPKDRFSAERLKGVDSTLKIQPAELGDSAVYLCASSLEPGLNTGELFFGEGSRLTVL.

Written as DNA, the CDR3 is TGTGCCAGCAGTGAAGCGCTCTCCTTTAGGGGTGAAGCTTTCTTT. Amino acid sequence: CASSEALSFRGEAFF. The chain carries TRBV6-1 and TRBJ1-1; the D gene is possibly TRBD1 (5 bases). Germline CDR1 and CDR2: MNHNS and SASEGT. The CDR3 runs to 15 residues. V was trimmed by 0 bases and J by 7 bases, leaving 15 bases between them.

With respect to this clonotype: A single base separates this from a much larger clone, so it may be a read error. The chain carries TRBV6-2 or TRBV6-3 and TRBJ2-5; perhaps TRBD1 as D (8 bases). The DNA end favors TRBJ2-1, so the J call may be wrong. Germline-derived CDR1 and CDR2 are MNHEY and SVGEGT. CDR3 length: 14 amino acids. CDR3 coding DNA: TGTGCCAGCAGTTCCTCGACAGGGGACTACGAGCAGTTCTTC. Encoded protein: CASSSSTGDYEQFF.

J is TRBJ2-3 and V is TRBV7-2, with TRBD2 identical over 7 bases. Per germline, CDR1 SGHTA and CDR2 FQGNSA. The CDR3 runs to 16 residues. V shed 5 bases and J 8 bases; nucleotides not matched to a gene: 16. CDR3 bases: TGTGCCAGCAGCCGCGTGGGGGGGAGCATTGAGGCTACGCAGTATTTT. Protein: CASSRVGGSIEATQYF.

The J gene is TRBJ1-2, the V gene TRBV6-1, with D perhaps matching TRBD1 (5 bases). V gave up 5 bases and J gave up 8 bases, with 15 bases separating them. CDR3 length equals 13 residues. Germline V gene data show CDR1 as MNHNS and CDR2 as SASEGT. CDR3 in DNA: TGTGCCAGCAGTAGCCGACAGATGGAGGGCTACACCTTC. It encodes CASSSRQMEGYTF.

Comment on this clonotype: The conserved closing phenylalanine or tryptophan is absent in this CDR3, likely reflecting a read error. The DNA is left out, because the CDR3 cannot be placed on it with certainty; the CDR3 is given as TCRdb lists it. The chain couples TRBV7-2 to TRBJ2-3; TRBD2 is the table's D call, not checked against the DNA. The CDR3 length is 18 residues, termini included. The germline CDR1 and CDR2 sequences are SGHTA and FQGNSA. The CDR3: CASSLRRTSGNNEQFFGP.

This clonotype rates as medium-sized. The chain carries TRBV12-3 or TRBV12-4 and TRBJ2-1, with 7 bases fitting TRBD1. The ends lost 6 bases at V and 5 bases at J; junction bases unmatched: 4. This CDR3 has 13 residues. The CDR3 DNA sequence: TGTGCCAGCAGGGATACAGGGGACAATGAGCAGTTCTTC. This codes for CASRDTGDNEQFF.

This clonotype has a count of ten or more. The J gene is TRBJ1-5, the V gene TRBV6-1; D gene uncertain. The CDR3 consists of 14 residues. V lost 1 base and J lost 7, with 11 bases in between. Looked up from germline, CDR1 is MNHNS and CDR2 is SASEGT. CDR3 DNA: TGTGCCAGCAGTGAAGTCGGTCTCATCCAGCCCCAGCATTTT. It codes for CASSEVGLIQPQHF.

This sequence joins TRBV6-1 and TRBJ2-3; no reliable D call. The germline V gene has CDR1 MNHNS and CDR2 SASEGT. The V end was cut by 5 bases, the J end by 2 bases, with 8 bases between. The CDR3 has 13 residues. CDR3 sequence reads: CASSPSVTDTQYF. The CDR3 nucleotides are TGTGCCAGCAGTCCCTCCGTCACAGATACGCAGTATTTT.

This chain connects TRBV7-2 to TRBJ2-1; possibly TRBD1 or TRBD2 for D (5 bases each). The germline V and J ends were trimmed by 1 base and 6 bases, with 13 bases remaining between them. Germline V lookup: CDR1 SGHTA, CDR2 FQGNSA. The CDR3 spans 15 residues. The CDR3 DNA reads TGTGCCAGCAGCTTAGTTTACCCGGGACCCAATGAGCAGTTCTTC. Amino acid sequence: CASSLVYPGPNEQFF.

This clonotype was observed a handful of times. The chain recombines TRBV19 with TRBJ2-2; the match to TRBD1 covers 7 bases. Germline CDR1 and CDR2: LNHDA and SQIVND (reference sequence). This CDR3 contains 13 residues. V trimming: 8 bases; J trimming: 4 bases; junction bases outside the gene matches: 4. In DNA form, the CDR3 reads TGTGCCAGTTCGGGACAGATCACCGGGGAGCTGTTTTTT. This codes for CASSGQITGELFF.

The sample holds a few counts of this clonotype. The chain links TRBV7-2 to TRBJ2-1; TRBD2 aligns across 15 bases. Germline V gives CDR1 SGHTA, CDR2 FQGNSA. The CDR3 loop spans 15 amino acids. V lost 5 bases and J lost 9; bases outside the gene matches: 5. The CDR3 DNA is TGTGCCAGCAGCCGGGGACTAGCGGGAGGAAGTGAGCAGTTCTTC. This sequence encodes CASSRGLAGGSEQFF.

The chain employs TRBV5-1 and TRBJ2-2; D is perhaps TRBD2 (6 bases). The CDR3 is 15 residues long. Trimming took off 2 bases at V and 3 bases at J, with 11 bases between the two ends. Germline V lookup: CDR1 SGHRS, CDR2 YFSETQ. The DNA of the CDR3 is TGCGCCAGCAGCTTACGGGAGTGGGACACCGGGGAGCTGTTTTTT. Its protein is CASSLREWDTGELFF.

This clonotype showed up many times. CDR3 in DNA: TGTGCCAGCAGCTTAAGGCCTAGCGGGGGGGTGGGCAATGAGCAGTTCTTC. Encoded protein: CASSLRPSGGVGNEQFF. The chain links TRBV7-3 to TRBJ2-1, with TRBD2 matching over 12 bases. The V and J ends lost 1 base and 6 bases, in that order; junction bases with no gene match: 7. The CDR3 has 17 amino acids. The germline CDR1 and CDR2 sequences are SGHTA and FQGTGA.

V is TRBV7-3 and J is TRBJ2-2, with D possibly TRBD2 on 6 matching bases. The CDR3 runs 14 residues. Germline assignment: CDR1 SGHTA and CDR2 FQGTGA. V was clipped by 5 bases and J by 2 bases, with 9 bases between them. The DNA of the CDR3 is TGTGCCAGCAGCGCGGGACCAAACACCGGGGAGCTGTTTTTT. Its translation is CASSAGPNTGELFF.

This clonotype was detected ten times or more. This may stem from a read error, because a much larger clone lies one nucleotide away. The gene calls are TRBV7-6 and TRBJ2-7; 9 bases are a match to TRBD2. The CDR3 has 17 residues. Germline CDR1 reads SGHVS; CDR2 reads FNYEAQ. The trim removed 0 bases at V and 7 bases at J, leaving 13 bases unmatched. The CDR3 DNA reads as TGTGCCAGCAGCTTAGCCGTCGGGACTAGCCCTTCTCATGAGCAGTACTTC. As protein: CASSLAVGTSPSHEQYF.

The V and J genes are TRBV27 and TRBJ2-5, with 15 bases fitting TRBD2. Matching the DNA end better, TRBJ2-1 makes the J call doubtful. Germline V lookup: CDR1 MNHEY, CDR2 SMNVEV (reference sequence). The CDR3 consists of 15 residues. CDR3 sequence reads: CASTIRTSGRDEQFF. The CDR3 nucleotides are TGTGCCAGCACCATAAGGACTAGCGGGAGGGATGAGCAGTTCTTC.

This clonotype was observed once. The rearrangement joins TRBV28 to TRBJ2-1; 8 bases line up with TRBD2. Trimming cost V 6 bases and J 4 bases; bases outside gene matches: 5. Germline CDR1 is MDHEN and CDR2 is SYDVKM. The length of the CDR3 is 14 residues. This chain's CDR3 is CASSPGTRYNEQFF. CDR3 in DNA: TGTGCCAGCAGCCCCGGGACTAGATACAATGAGCAGTTCTTC.

This clonotype was observed once. Without the conserved terminal phenylalanine or tryptophan, this CDR3 likely stems from a read error. The limits of the CDR3 on the DNA are not certain, so only TCRdb's listed CDR3 is given. The chain links TRBV19 to TRBJ2-7; the D segment call TRBD2 is taken from the table without a DNA check. Germline CDR1 and CDR2: LNHDA and SQIVND (reference sequence). Inclusive of both ends, the CDR3 amounts to 16 amino acids. The CDR3 is CASSIGDFDYGYTFGS.

This clonotype occurred many times. V is TRBV12-5 and J is TRBJ2-7; 10 bases match TRBD1. The V gene end was trimmed by 5 bases and the J gene end by 7 bases; junction bases not matched to a gene: 5. Germline CDR1 LGHNT, CDR2 FRNRAP. The length of the CDR3 is 13 residues. This CDR3 reads CASGHDRGREQYF. The CDR3 DNA is TGTGCTAGTGGTCACGACAGGGGGCGAGAGCAGTACTTC.

The chain joins TRBV24-1 to TRBJ2-3; unclear D gene. The CDR3 runs 15 residues. CDR1 is KGHDR and CDR2 is SFDVKD in the germline V gene. V lost 4 bases to trimming and J lost 1 base, with 11 bases between them. The CDR3 sequence: CATSDHLTGTDTQYF. In DNA form, the CDR3 reads TGTGCCACCAGTGACCATCTGACTGGCACAGATACGCAGTATTTT.

At least ten counts were recorded for this clonotype. The chain is built from TRBV28 and TRBJ2-1; 10 bases line up with TRBD2. With V trimmed by 5 bases and J by 8 bases, 9 bases remained unmatched. Per germline, CDR1 MDHEN and CDR2 SYDVKM. CDR3 length: 15 residues. The CDR3 coding sequence is TGTGCCAGCAGTGTCGAGCGGGGGGGGAGGGATGAGCAGTTCTTC. It yields the protein CASSVERGGRDEQFF.

By share, this clonotype counts as medium-sized. This chain links TRBV7-6 with TRBJ1-3; D possibly corresponds to TRBD1 (5 bases). Germline loops: CDR1 SGHVS, CDR2 FNYEAQ. Trimming stripped 5 bases from V and 3 bases from J, with 8 bases between. The CDR3 extends over 13 amino acids. CDR3 region: CASSPGFGNTIYF. DNA of the CDR3: TGTGCCAGCAGCCCAGGGTTTGGAAACACCATATATTTT.